This T cell receptor beta chain derives from a study of control samples from healthy donors and cancer patients. The method was immunoSEQ multiplex PCR; TCRdb's version includes in-frame clones alone and lacks a portion of them. Found here are some 95,000 clones, around 88% of them singletons; the top ten hold about 14%. This CDR3 contains 16 residues. J was trimmed by 2 bases and V by 8 bases; bases with no gene match: 12. Germline V lookup: CDR1 SGHVS, CDR2 FQNEAQ. The source material was blood. The V and J genes are TRBV7-8 and TRBJ2-3, with TRBD2 matching 8 bases. The sequence derives from a man aged 25-45 years in good health. CDR3 sequence reads: CASRRAGTRNTDTQYF. CDR3 nucleotides: TGTGCCAGCCGTAGGGCCGGGACTAGAAACACAGATACGCAGTATTTT.